The 21 T cell receptor beta chains below come from one sample, sequenced in a study of cytomegalovirus exposure and HLA in healthy donors. PCR amplification relied on 60 Vbeta primers (plus 13 Jbeta primers). Sequenced by immunoSEQ multiplex PCR; TCRdb stores in-frame clones only, minus some. The sample includes roughly 76,000 clones, 80% to 90% seen only once; the top ten take 2%. The sequencing sample was made of PBMCs. These receptors came from a woman aged 30 to 39 in good health and CMV-seronegative.

The table lists this clone with a count of one. The CDR3 DNA is TGTGCCAGCTCCGACAGGGGGTATGGCTACACCTTC. As protein: CASSDRGYGYTF. V gene TRBV6-1 combines with J gene TRBJ1-2, with TRBD1 identical over 9 bases. The CDR3 consists of 12 residues. CDR1 and CDR2 (germline): MNHNS, SASEGT. Trimming took 8 bases from V and 5 from J; bases not matched to a gene: 3.

This chain connects TRBV7-9 to TRBJ2-7, with 8 bases fitting TRBD1. CDR1 is SEHNR, CDR2 FQNEAQ, per germline (reference sequence). Trimming removed 5 bases from V and 6 bases from J; junction bases left unmatched: 6. CDR3 size: 13 residues. The CDR3 region has the DNA TGTGCCAGCAGCCCACAGGGGGTGGGCGAGCAGTACTTC. This translates into CASSPQGVGEQYF.

V gene TRBV10-1 combines with J gene TRBJ2-7, with 9 bases lining up with TRBD1. The length of the CDR3 is 15 residues. Germline CDR1 reads WNHNN; CDR2 reads SYGVQD (reference sequence). V lost 6 bases and J lost 3; bases outside the gene matches: 9. CDR3 sequence (DNA): TGCGCCAGCAGCCCCGGGACAGGGAACGTCTACGAGCAGTACTTC. This translates into CASSPGTGNVYEQYF.

The J gene is TRBJ1-5, the V gene TRBV19, with D tentatively TRBD1 (6 bases). Germline lookup yields CDR1 LNHDA and CDR2 SQIVND (reference sequence). CDR3 length: 14 residues. The V end lost 2 bases, the J end lost 3 bases, and 8 bases lay between the germline ends. The CDR3 is CASSITGINQPQHF. The DNA for the CDR3 is TGTGCCAGTAGTATAACAGGGATCAATCAGCCCCAGCATTTT. Drawing the rest from reference TRBV19 and TRBJ1-5, the complete variable domain is DGGITQSPKYLFRKEGQNVTLSCEQNLNHDAMYWYRQDPGQGLRLIYYSQIVNDFQKGDIAEGYSVSREKKESFPLTVTSAQKNPTAFYLCASSITGINQPQHFGDGTRLSIL.

The chain has TRBV7-7 and TRBJ2-2, with TRBD2 identical over 12 bases. CDR1 and CDR2 from the germline V gene are SSHAT and FNYEAQ (reference sequence). CDR3 length: 14 amino acids. CDR3 coding DNA: TGTGCTAGCCGACTAGCGGGAGACACCGGGGAGCTGTTTTTT. This sequence encodes CASRLAGDTGELFF. Together with reference TRBV7-7 and TRBJ2-2, the CDR3 gives the full variable domain: GAGVSQSPRYKVTKRGQDVTLRCDPISSHATLYWYQQALGQGPEFLTYFNYEAQPDKSGLPSDRFSAERPEGSISTLTIQRTEQRDSAMYRCASRLAGDTGELFFGEGSRLTVL.

This chain connects TRBV19 to TRBJ2-7, with D perhaps matching TRBD2 (5 bases). CDR3 size: 14 residues. V lost 3 bases to trimming and J lost 2 bases, with 11 bases between them. Germline CDR1 LNHDA, CDR2 SQIVND (reference sequence). The CDR3 protein is CASSISSGAYEQYF. The CDR3 DNA reads as TGTGCCAGTAGTATTTCGAGCGGTGCCTACGAGCAGTACTTC.

This chain joins TRBV18 and TRBJ2-7, with TRBD2 matching 10 bases. This CDR3 is 15 amino acids long. The ends lost 5 bases at V and 4 bases at J; junction bases unmatched: 8. Germline V lookup: CDR1 KGHSH, CDR2 LQKENI. CDR3 protein: CASSVAGGEWYEQYF. Here the CDR3 DNA reads TGTGCCAGCTCAGTAGCGGGAGGTGAGTGGTACGAGCAGTACTTC.

The chain couples TRBV9 to TRBJ2-1; the match to TRBD2 covers 9 bases. Losses at the gene ends were 0 bases for V and 5 bases for J; bases not matched to a gene: 12. Germline CDR1 and CDR2: SGDLS and YYNGEE. CDR3 length: 18 residues. The CDR3 reads CASSVAAYGAGGNNEQFF. CDR3 in DNA: TGTGCCAGCAGCGTAGCGGCGTATGGGGCGGGAGGGAACAATGAGCAGTTCTTC. The complete variable domain, with remaining parts taken from reference TRBV9 and TRBJ2-1, reads DSGVTQTPKHLITATGQRVTLRCSPRSGDLSVYWYQQSLDQGLQFLIQYYNGEERAKGNILERFSAQQFPDLHSELNLSSLELGDSALYFCASSVAAYGAGGNNEQFFGPGTRLTVL.

The rearrangement joins TRBV7-2 to TRBJ2-2, with TRBD2 matching 10 bases. Germline V gives CDR1 SGHTA, CDR2 FQGNSA. The J segment lost 3 bases and the V segment lost 5 bases, leaving 3 bases of the junction unmatched. The CDR3 loop spans 15 amino acids. CDR3 sequence: CASSPSGRDTGELFF. The CDR3 DNA reads as TGTGCCAGCAGCCCCAGCGGGAGGGACACCGGGGAGCTGTTTTTT.

The chain couples TRBV7-3 to TRBJ2-3; 11 nucleotides agree with TRBD2. V was pared by 2 bases and J by 0 bases, with 10 bases of the junction left unmatched. Per the germline V gene, CDR1 is SGHTA and CDR2 is FQGTGA. This CDR3 is 19 amino acids long. The CDR3 nucleotides are TGTGCCAGCAGCTTAGGGGGTACTAGCGGGAGCGCCAGCACAGATACGCAGTATTTT. As protein: CASSLGGTSGSASTDTQYF.

The genes are TRBV7-2 and TRBJ1-3; D gene ambiguous. The CDR3 is 15 amino acids. Germline V lookup: CDR1 SGHTA, CDR2 FQGNSA. Trimming removed 0 bases at V and 4 bases at J, with 10 bases between. CDR3 sequence reads: CASSLARSIGNTIYF. In nucleotides, the CDR3 is TGTGCCAGCAGCTTAGCGAGAAGCATCGGAAACACCATATATTTT.

CDR3 amino acids: CASSYTEGLGNTIYF. CDR3 bases: TGTGCCAGCAGTTACACTGAGGGATTGGGAAACACCATATATTTT. The chain carries TRBV6-5 and TRBJ1-3; D not resolved. Trimming left V 2 bases short and J 4 bases short, with 12 bases between. Germline CDR1 is MNHEY and CDR2 is SVGAGI. The CDR3 totals 15 residues.

The chain couples TRBV28 to TRBJ2-3; 7 bases match TRBD2. CDR1 is MDHEN and CDR2 is SYDVKM in the germline V gene. J gave up 4 bases and V 7 bases, and 11 bases lay outside the gene matches. This CDR3 contains 15 residues. CDR3 nucleotides: TGTGCCAGCACCCCCGAGCGGGATTTCCCAGATACGCAGTATTTT. The encoded protein is CASTPERDFPDTQYF.

The V and J genes are TRBV7-9 and TRBJ2-5; the D gene is possibly TRBD1 (7 bases). The CDR3 spans 15 residues. Looked up from germline, CDR1 is SEHNR and CDR2 is FQNEAQ (reference sequence). Deletions cut 4 bases from V and 5 bases from J, with 17 bases between. The CDR3 loop is CASSSPGGQAETQYF. In nucleotides, the CDR3 is TGTGCCAGCAGCTCCCCAGGGGGGCAGGCGGAGACCCAGTACTTC.

The chain has TRBV7-3 and TRBJ2-2, with TRBD2 matching over 13 bases. CDR1 is SGHTA and CDR2 is FQGTGA in the germline V gene. V trimming: 5 bases; J trimming: 7 bases; junction bases outside the gene matches: 10. The CDR3 contains 17 residues. The CDR3 reads CASSPVGLAGVGGELFF. In DNA, the CDR3 is TGTGCCAGCAGCCCAGTCGGACTAGCGGGAGTCGGCGGGGAGCTGTTTTTT.

The CDR3 DNA reads as TGTGCCACCAGCAAGGGCCGGGGGTTGGAAGGAAACACCATATATTTT. Its translation: CATSKGRGLEGNTIYF. The gene calls are TRBV15 and TRBJ1-3; D might be TRBD1 (5 bases). V was cut by 4 bases and J by 4 bases, with 17 bases left in between. This CDR3 contains 16 residues. CDR1 is LNHNV, CDR2 YYDKDF, per germline (reference sequence).

The CDR3 loop is CASSKGDRNSPLHF. For the CDR3, the DNA is TGTGCCAGCAGTAAAGGAGACAGAAATTCACCCCTCCACTTT. J is TRBJ1-6 and V is TRBV28, with D maybe TRBD1 (5 bases). Trimming took off 5 bases at V and 7 bases at J, with 12 bases between the two ends. This CDR3 has 14 residues. Germline-derived CDR1 and CDR2 are MDHEN and SYDVKM.

The chain combines TRBV2 with TRBJ2-4; TRBD1 matches 8 bases. Germline assignment: CDR1 SNHLY and CDR2 FYNNEI. Losses at the gene ends were 2 bases for V and 9 bases for J; bases not matched to a gene: 12. This CDR3 is 16 amino acids long. CDR3 bases: TGTGCCAGCAGTGAATTCGGACAGGGAAGGGTTGGCATTCAGTACTTC. Protein: CASSEFGQGRVGIQYF.

The chain employs TRBV28 and TRBJ2-2; 7 nucleotides line up with TRBD2. This CDR3 region has 13 residues. The germline gives CDR1 MDHEN, CDR2 SYDVKM. With V trimmed by 6 bases and J by 6 bases, 4 bases remained unmatched. DNA for the CDR3: TGTGCCAGCAGCCTTGGACTAGCCGGGGAGCTGTTTTTT. Its protein product is CASSLGLAGELFF. The entire variable domain, with the rest obtained from reference TRBV28 and TRBJ2-2, is as follows: DVKVTQSSRYLVKRTGEKVFLECVQDMDHENMFWYRQDPGLGLRLIYFSYDVKMKEKGDIPEGYSVSREKKERFSLILESASTNQTSMYLCASSLGLAGELFFGEGSRLTVL.

This sequence joins TRBV7-9 and TRBJ2-1, with 10 positions matching TRBD2. The junction had 3 bases not matched to a gene; V was cut back by 3 bases and J by 4 bases. This CDR3 is 15 amino acids long. Germline CDR1 is SEHNR and CDR2 is FQNEAQ (reference sequence). CDR3 in amino acids: CASSFGTSDYNEQFF. The CDR3 DNA reads TGTGCCAGCAGCTTCGGGACTAGCGATTACAATGAGCAGTTCTTC.

The J gene is TRBJ1-5, the V gene TRBV6-1; TRBD1 matches 7 bases. CDR3 length: 15 amino acids. Germline CDR1 reads MNHNS; CDR2 reads SASEGT. Losses at the gene ends were 2 bases for V and 8 bases for J; bases not matched to a gene: 9. In nucleotides, the CDR3 is TGTGCCAGCAGTGAAACAACAGGGGTTCCTAAGCCCCAGCATTTT. Translated: CASSETTGVPKPQHF.